Following are 2 T cell receptor beta chains from one sample sequenced in a study of blood T cell repertoires in COVID-19. Repertoires were generated with immunoSEQ multiplex PCR, while TCRdb's copy carries only in-frame clones and drops some. Of 130,000 to 150,000 clones listed, 85% to 90% are singletons. Sequencing input: peripheral blood. These receptors all come from a human donor in a cohort sampled during active COVID-19.

The chain combines TRBV7-2 with TRBJ2-2, with TRBD2 matching over 13 bases. This CDR3 has 17 amino acids. CDR1 and CDR2 from the germline V gene are SGHTA and FQGNSA. After removal of 5 bases from V and 8 bases from J, the junction contained 11 bases not matched to a gene. The CDR3 here is CASSLGVALAGGGELFF. The DNA of the CDR3 is TGTGCCAGCAGCCTAGGAGTCGCACTAGCGGGAGGGGGGGAGCTGTTTTTT. Full variable domain (rest looked up from reference TRBV7-2 and TRBJ2-2): GAGVSQSPSNKVTEKGKDVELRCDPISGHTALYWYRQSLGQGLEFLIYFQGNSAPDKSGLPSDRFSAERTGGSVSTLTIQRTQQEDSAVYLCASSLGVALAGGGELFFGEGSRLTVL.

This clone was counted a single time. This sequence joins TRBV5-1 and TRBJ1-1, with D perhaps matching TRBD1 (5 bases). The germline V gene encodes CDR1 SGHRS and CDR2 YFSETQ. V gave up 7 bases and J gave up 3 bases, with 19 bases separating them. The CDR3 spans 15 residues. CDR3 residues: CASHRFGSGDTEAFF. In nucleotides, the CDR3 is TGCGCCAGCCACCGTTTCGGGTCGGGGGACACTGAAGCTTTCTTT.